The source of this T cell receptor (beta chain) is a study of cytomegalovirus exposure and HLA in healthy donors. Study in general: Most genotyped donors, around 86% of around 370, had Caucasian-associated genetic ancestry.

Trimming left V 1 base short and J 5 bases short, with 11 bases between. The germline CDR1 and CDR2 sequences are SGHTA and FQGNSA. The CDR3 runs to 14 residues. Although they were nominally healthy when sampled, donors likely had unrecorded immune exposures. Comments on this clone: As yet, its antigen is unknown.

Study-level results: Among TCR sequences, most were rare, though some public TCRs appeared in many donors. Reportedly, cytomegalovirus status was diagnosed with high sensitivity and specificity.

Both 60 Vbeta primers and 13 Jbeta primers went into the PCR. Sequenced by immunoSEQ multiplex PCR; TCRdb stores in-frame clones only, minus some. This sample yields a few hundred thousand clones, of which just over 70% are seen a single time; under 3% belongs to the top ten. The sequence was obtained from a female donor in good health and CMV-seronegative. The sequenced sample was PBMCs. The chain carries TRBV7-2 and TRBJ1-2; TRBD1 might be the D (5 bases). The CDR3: CASSLVTQVYGYTF. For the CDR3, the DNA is TGTGCCAGCAGCTTAGTAACACAGGTTTATGGCTACACCTTC.